These 19 T cell receptor beta chains share one sample of origin, sequenced in a study of blood T cell repertoires in COVID-19. Assay used: immunoSEQ multiplex PCR; TCRdb lists only in-frame clones, some missing. The sample holds about 250,000 clones, about four fifths seen once. Sequencing was performed on PBMCs or T cells enriched from blood (not recorded which). The receptors were gathered from a middle-aged man who had been exposed to COVID-19.

In its sample, this clone was seen a few times. The chain combines TRBV6-5 with TRBJ2-7; D gene uncertain. The V end was cut by 6 bases, the J end by 2 bases, with 11 bases between. CDR1 MNHEY and CDR2 SVGAGI come from the germline V gene. The CDR3 contains 13 residues. The DNA of the CDR3 is TGTGCCAGCAGCCAGGTGGTTGCCTACGAGCAGTACTTC. The encoded protein is CASSQVVAYEQYF.

The gene calls are TRBV7-2 and TRBJ2-7; 13 bases are shared with TRBD2. From germline, CDR1 is SGHTA and CDR2 FQGNSA. CDR3 length equals 15 residues. The ends lost 5 bases at V and 2 bases at J; junction bases unmatched: 3. The CDR3, as DNA: TGTGCCAGCAGCCCTGGGACTAGCGGGACCTACGAGCAGTACTTC. The encoded protein is CASSPGTSGTYEQYF. Full variable domain (rest looked up from reference TRBV7-2 and TRBJ2-7): GAGVSQSPSNKVTEKGKDVELRCDPISGHTALYWYRQSLGQGLEFLIYFQGNSAPDKSGLPSDRFSAERTGGSVSTLTIQRTQQEDSAVYLCASSPGTSGTYEQYFGPGTRLTVT.

The CDR3 DNA sequence: TGCAGCGTTGACCATTGGGGCGGGGGGACCGGGGAGCTGTTTTTT. Its translation is CSVDHWGGGTGELFF. This sequence joins TRBV29-1 and TRBJ2-2, with 8 bases fitting TRBD2. The V segment lost 3 bases and the J segment 5 bases; nucleotides outside the gene matches: 8. Germline values: CDR1 SQVTM, CDR2 ANQGSEA. There are 15 residues in the CDR3.

This chain connects TRBV30 to TRBJ1-1; a weak D match, TRBD1 (6 bases). V was clipped by 2 bases and J by 0 bases, with 19 bases between them. The germline gives CDR1 GTSNPN, CDR2 SVGIG (reference sequence). The CDR3 covers 17 residues. CDR3 nucleotides: TGTGCCTGGAGTCGCGACCCTAGCAGGGACATGAACACTGAAGCTTTCTTT. As protein: CAWSRDPSRDMNTEAFF.

This chain joins TRBV14 and TRBJ2-7, with TRBD1 as a possible D gene (5 bases). The CDR3 runs to 12 residues. Trimming pared 1 base from V and 4 bases from J, leaving 5 bases between. Germline CDR1 is SGHDN and CDR2 is FVKESK. CDR3 protein: CASSQAGYEQYF. The CDR3 bases are TGTGCCAGCAGCCAAGCAGGGTACGAGCAGTACTTC.

The chain joins TRBV3-1 (or the pseudogene TRBV3-2) to TRBJ1-1, with a tentative D call TRBD1 (5 bases). CDR3 length: 13 amino acids. The V end lost 8 bases, the J end lost 3 bases, and 13 bases lay between the germline ends. Germline CDR1 LGHDT, CDR2 YNNKEL (reference sequence). This chain's CDR3 is CASGAGLDTEAFF. Here the CDR3 DNA reads TGTGCCAGCGGGGCAGGGTTGGACACTGAAGCTTTCTTT.

The chain couples TRBV11-2 to TRBJ1-2, with D maybe TRBD1 (6 bases). CDR1 and CDR2 from the germline V gene are SGHAT and FQNNGV. The CDR3 spans 15 residues. V was clipped by 3 bases and J by 5 bases, with 16 bases between them. CDR3 region: CASSFHRERLYGYTF. The CDR3 region has the DNA TGTGCCAGCAGCTTCCACAGGGAACGGCTTTATGGCTACACCTTC.

A single count supports this clone. The V call is TRBV6-2 or TRBV6-3, the J call TRBJ2-7, with 10 bases that match TRBD1. The germline V gene has CDR1 MNHEY and CDR2 SVGEGT. Losses at the gene ends were 5 bases for V and 5 bases for J; bases not matched to a gene: 3. The CDR3 runs to 13 residues. CDR3 sequence reads: CASSRDRGDEQYF. As DNA, the CDR3 is TGTGCCAGCAGTCGGGACAGGGGAGACGAGCAGTACTTC.

The chain recombines TRBV14 with TRBJ2-7; D is undetermined. Looked up from germline, CDR1 is SGHDN and CDR2 is FVKESK. The CDR3 contains 11 residues. Trimming cost V 4 bases and J 3 bases, with 4 bases left between them. CDR3 in DNA: TGTGCCAGCAGCCGTAGCTACGAGCAGTACTTC. Its translation is CASSRSYEQYF.

The chain joins TRBV4-1 to TRBJ2-1; 11 positions match TRBD2. CDR3 length: 14 amino acids. The trim removed 4 bases at V and 9 bases at J, leaving 5 bases unmatched. Germline CDR1 and CDR2: MGHRA and YSYEKL. The CDR3 loop is CASSLAGGVLEQFF. In DNA, the CDR3 is TGCGCCAGCAGCCTAGCGGGAGGGGTCCTTGAGCAGTTCTTC.

The J gene is TRBJ2-3, the V gene TRBV9; a weak D match, TRBD1 (6 bases). Germline V gene sequence: CDR1 SGDLS, CDR2 YYNGEE. Trimming removed 2 bases at V and 6 bases at J, with 22 bases between. CDR3 length: 17 residues. This CDR3 is CASSVEIGHRVRDTQYF. CDR3 sequence (DNA): TGTGCCAGCAGCGTTGAAATCGGACACAGGGTCAGGGATACGCAGTATTTT.

On this clone: A read error may produce the germline difference seen at one junction end. The chain has TRBV7-3 and TRBJ1-1; TRBD1 matches at 8 bases. Germline assignment: CDR1 SGHTA and CDR2 FQGTGA. The length of the CDR3 is 12 residues. CDR3 region: CASSLNRGEGFF. The CDR3 DNA sequence: TGTGCCAGCAGCTTAAACAGGGGGGAAGGTTTCTTT.

The V and J genes are TRBV5-1 and TRBJ2-1, with TRBD1 matching over 8 bases. This CDR3 region has 17 residues. Per the germline V gene, CDR1 is SGHRS and CDR2 is YFSETQ. V dropped 2 bases and J dropped 9; count of bases not matched to a gene: 16. CDR3 nucleotides: TGCGCCAGCAGCTTTTCGGCAACGGCAGGGGGCCTTATTGAGCAGTTCTTC. Protein product: CASSFSATAGGLIEQFF.

This sequence joins TRBV7-9 and TRBJ2-3, with 7 bases fitting TRBD2. CDR1 is SEHNR and CDR2 is FQNEAQ in the germline V gene (reference sequence). V lost 5 bases, J lost 1 base, and 9 bases stayed unmatched. The CDR3 runs 16 residues. The CDR3 protein is CASSAGLVGGTDTQYF. The CDR3 region has the DNA TGTGCCAGCAGCGCCGGACTAGTTGGCGGCACAGATACGCAGTATTTT.

The chain is built from TRBV6-1 and TRBJ1-2; possible D gene TRBD1, 6 bases. V lost 1 base and J 4 bases, leaving 10 bases between the germline ends. Germline V CDR1 and CDR2: MNHNS, SASEGT. CDR3 size: 14 residues. CDR3 residues: CASSEGQGFYGYTF. CDR3 sequence (DNA): TGTGCCAGCAGTGAAGGTCAGGGGTTCTATGGCTACACCTTC.

This sequence joins TRBV21-1 and TRBJ2-7; whether TRBD2, the table's D call, matches the DNA was not checked. TRBV21-1 is deemed a pseudogene. The CDR3 covers 15 residues. The chain's CDR3 is CASSPKVRGSYEQYF. CDR3 in DNA: TGTGCCAGCAGCCCAAAGGTACGGGGGAGCTACGAGCAGTACTTC.

V is TRBV6-5 and J is TRBJ2-5; 11 nucleotides line up with TRBD2. This CDR3 is 16 amino acids long. Germline trimming cut 4 bases from V and 1 base from J; bases unmatched to any gene: 5. Germline V gene sequence: CDR1 MNHEY, CDR2 SVGAGI. The CDR3, as DNA: TGTGCCAGCAGTTGGACCGGACTAGCGGGCCAAGAGACCCAGTACTTC. It translates to CASSWTGLAGQETQYF.

This chain joins TRBV27 and TRBJ1-1, with a possible D match to TRBD1 (5 bases). Germline CDR1 MNHEY, CDR2 SMNVEV (reference sequence). The V and J ends lost 0 bases and 4 bases respectively, with 9 bases between them. This CDR3 is built from 14 residues. The CDR3 DNA reads TGTGCCAGCAGTTTATCGTGGCAGGGCACTGAAGCTTTCTTT. The encoded protein is CASSLSWQGTEAFF.

This chain joins TRBV5-1 and TRBJ2-7, with 7 bases lining up with TRBD1. The CDR3 covers 17 residues. The germline gives CDR1 SGHRS, CDR2 YFSETQ. After removal of 4 bases from V and 4 bases from J, the junction contained 17 bases not matched to a gene. The CDR3 region is CASSPDPGGKPRYEQYF. The CDR3 bases are TGCGCCAGCAGCCCCGATCCAGGGGGTAAACCCCGGTACGAGCAGTACTTC. The full variable domain, with the rest looked up from reference TRBV5-1 and TRBJ2-7, is KAGVTQTPRYLIKTRGQQVTLSCSPISGHRSVSWYQQTPGQGLQFLFEYFSETQRNKGNFPGRFSGRQFSNSRSEMNVSTLELGDSALYLCASSPDPGGKPRYEQYFGPGTRLTVT.